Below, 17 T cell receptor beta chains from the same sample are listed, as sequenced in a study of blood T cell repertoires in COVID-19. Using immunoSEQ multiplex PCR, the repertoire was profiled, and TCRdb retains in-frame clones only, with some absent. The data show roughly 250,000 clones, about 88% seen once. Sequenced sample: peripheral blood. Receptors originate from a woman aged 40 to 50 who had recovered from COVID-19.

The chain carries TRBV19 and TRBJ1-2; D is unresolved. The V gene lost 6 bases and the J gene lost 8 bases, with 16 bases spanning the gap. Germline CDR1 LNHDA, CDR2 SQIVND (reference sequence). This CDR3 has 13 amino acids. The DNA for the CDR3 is TGTGCCAGTAGCTCTCTAGACCCTCTGGGCTACACCTTC. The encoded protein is CASSSLDPLGYTF.

CDR3 region: CASSPDGGGTGELFF. CDR3 sequence (DNA): TGTGCCAGCAGCCCCGACGGGGGAGGAACCGGGGAGCTGTTTTTT. The rearrangement links TRBV6-2 or TRBV6-3 to TRBJ2-2; maybe TRBD2 (6 bases). This CDR3 has 15 amino acids. Trimming took off 6 bases at V and 5 bases at J, with 16 bases between the two ends. From germline, CDR1 is MNHEY and CDR2 SVGEGT.

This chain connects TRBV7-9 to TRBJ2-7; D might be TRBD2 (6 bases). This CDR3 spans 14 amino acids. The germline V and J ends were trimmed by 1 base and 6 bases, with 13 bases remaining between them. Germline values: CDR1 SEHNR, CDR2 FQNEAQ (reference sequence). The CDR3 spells CASSLVYGGSEQYF. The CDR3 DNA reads TGTGCCAGCAGCTTAGTATATGGGGGGAGCGAGCAGTACTTC. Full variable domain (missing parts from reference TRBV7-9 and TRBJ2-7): DTGVSQNPRHKITKRGQNVTFRCDPISEHNRLYWYRQTLGQGPEFLTYFQNEAQLEKSRLLSDRFSAERPKGSFSTLEIQRTEQGDSAMYLCASSLVYGGSEQYFGPGTRLTVT.

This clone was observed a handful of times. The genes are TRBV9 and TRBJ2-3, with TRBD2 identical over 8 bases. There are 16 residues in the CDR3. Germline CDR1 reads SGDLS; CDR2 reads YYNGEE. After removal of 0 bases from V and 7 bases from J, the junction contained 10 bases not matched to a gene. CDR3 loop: CASSVATGGDIYTQYF. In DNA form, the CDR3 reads TGTGCCAGCAGCGTAGCTACGGGGGGGGACATATATACGCAGTATTTT.

CDR3 nucleotides: TGTGCCAGTAGTATAGGGGGACTCGAAGGGGTCCATCAGCCCCAGCATTTT. The encoded protein is CASSIGGLEGVHQPQHF. The chain is built from TRBV19 and TRBJ1-5, with D perhaps matching TRBD1 (5 bases). The germline V gene encodes CDR1 LNHDA and CDR2 SQIVND (reference sequence). Trimming shortened V by 1 base and J by 5 bases, and 18 bases separated the two germline ends. The CDR3 is made up of 17 amino acids. Full variable domain (outside the CDR3, taken from reference TRBV19 and TRBJ1-5): DGGITQSPKYLFRKEGQNVTLSCEQNLNHDAMYWYRQDPGQGLRLIYYSQIVNDFQKGDIAEGYSVSREKKESFPLTVTSAQKNPTAFYLCASSIGGLEGVHQPQHFGDGTRLSIL.

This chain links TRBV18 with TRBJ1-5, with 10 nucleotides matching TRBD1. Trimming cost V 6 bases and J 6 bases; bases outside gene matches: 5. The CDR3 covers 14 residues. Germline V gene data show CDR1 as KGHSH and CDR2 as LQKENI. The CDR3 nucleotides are TGTGCCAGCTCTCCCGACAGGGGGCTTCAGCCCCAGCATTTT. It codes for CASSPDRGLQPQHF. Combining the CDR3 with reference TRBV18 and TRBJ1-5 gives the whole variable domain NAGVMQNPRHLVRRRGQEARLRCSPMKGHSHVYWYRQLPEEGLKFMVYLQKENIIDESGMPKERFSAEFPKEGPSILRIQQVVRGDSAAYFCASSPDRGLQPQHFGDGTRLSIL.

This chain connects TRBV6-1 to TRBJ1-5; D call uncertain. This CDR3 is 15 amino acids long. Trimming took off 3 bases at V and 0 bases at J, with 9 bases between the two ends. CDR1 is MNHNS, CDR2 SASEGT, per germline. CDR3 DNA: TGTGCCAGCAGTGACGAGATCCTTAGCAATCAGCCCCAGCATTTT. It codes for CASSDEILSNQPQHF.

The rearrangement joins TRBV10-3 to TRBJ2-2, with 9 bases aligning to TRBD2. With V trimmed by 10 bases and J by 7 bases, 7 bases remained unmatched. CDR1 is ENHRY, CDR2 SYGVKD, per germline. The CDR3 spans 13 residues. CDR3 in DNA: TGTGCCACGGGAGGAGCGGGGGGCGGGGAGCTGTTTTTT. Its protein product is CATGGAGGGELFF.

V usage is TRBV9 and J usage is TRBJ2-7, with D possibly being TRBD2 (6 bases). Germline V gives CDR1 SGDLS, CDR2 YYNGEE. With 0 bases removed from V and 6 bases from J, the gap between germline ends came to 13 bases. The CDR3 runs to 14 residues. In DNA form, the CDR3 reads TGTGCCAGCAGCGTAGTGCCCGGGAGTAGCGAGCAGTACTTC. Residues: CASSVVPGSSEQYF.

CDR3 residues: CASSLGLIRRVGEQFF. For the CDR3, the DNA is TGTGCCAGCAGCTTAGGGCTAATCCGGCGTGTGGGTGAGCAGTTCTTC. The chain is built from TRBV7-3 and TRBJ2-1; D remains ambiguous. CDR1 and CDR2 (germline): SGHTA, FQGTGA. The V and J ends lost 2 bases and 9 bases respectively, with 20 bases between them. This CDR3 is 16 amino acids long.

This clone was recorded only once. CDR3 sequence reads: CATSVGTGYGYTF. Written as DNA, the CDR3 is TGTGCCACCAGTGTCGGGACTGGCTATGGCTACACCTTC. The V call is TRBV24-1, the J call TRBJ1-2, with D possibly being TRBD1 (5 bases). Germline CDR1 reads KGHDR; CDR2 reads SFDVKD. Trimming shortened V by 5 bases and J by 4 bases, and 10 bases separated the two germline ends. This CDR3 comprises 13 residues.

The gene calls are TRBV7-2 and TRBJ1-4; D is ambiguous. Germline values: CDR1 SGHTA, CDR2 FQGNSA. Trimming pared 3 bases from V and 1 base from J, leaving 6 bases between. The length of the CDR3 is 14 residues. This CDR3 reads CASSFGGTNEKLFF. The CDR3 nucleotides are TGTGCCAGCAGCTTTGGAGGAACTAATGAAAAACTGTTTTTT.

The CDR3 sequence is CASSFLGGSGELFF. The CDR3 coding sequence is TGTGCCAGCAGTTTCCTAGGGGGCAGCGGGGAGCTGTTTTTT. The genes are TRBV6-5 and TRBJ2-2; 7 bases match TRBD1. CDR3 size: 14 residues. The ends lost 4 bases at V and 7 bases at J; junction bases unmatched: 6. Germline CDR1 is MNHEY and CDR2 is SVGAGI.

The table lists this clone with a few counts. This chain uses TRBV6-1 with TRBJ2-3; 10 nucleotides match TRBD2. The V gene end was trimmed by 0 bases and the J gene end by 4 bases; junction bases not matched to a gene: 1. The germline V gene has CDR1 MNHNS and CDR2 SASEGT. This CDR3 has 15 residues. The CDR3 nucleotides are TGTGCCAGCAGTGAAGCTAGCGGGGGGCCAGATACGCAGTATTTT. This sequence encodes CASSEASGGPDTQYF.

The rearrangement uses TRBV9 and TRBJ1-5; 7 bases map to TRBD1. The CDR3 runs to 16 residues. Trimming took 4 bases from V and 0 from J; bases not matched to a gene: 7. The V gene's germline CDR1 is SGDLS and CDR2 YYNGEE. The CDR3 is CASSRDSLNSNQPQHF. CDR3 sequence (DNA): TGTGCCAGCAGCAGGGACAGCCTGAATAGCAATCAGCCCCAGCATTTT.

The CDR3 protein is CATSDSQGFEETQYF. CDR3 coding DNA: TGTGCCACCAGTGATTCACAGGGATTCGAAGAGACCCAGTACTTC. This chain uses TRBV24-1 with TRBJ2-5, with a tentative D call TRBD1 (6 bases). The germline V gene encodes CDR1 KGHDR and CDR2 SFDVKD. This CDR3 contains 15 residues. V was trimmed by 2 bases and J by 3 bases, leaving 12 bases between them.

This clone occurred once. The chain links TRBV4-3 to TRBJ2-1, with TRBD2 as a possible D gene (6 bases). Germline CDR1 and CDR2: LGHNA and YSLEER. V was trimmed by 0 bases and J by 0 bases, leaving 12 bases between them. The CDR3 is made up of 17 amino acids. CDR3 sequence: CASSQDQPAGSYNEQFF. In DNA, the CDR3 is TGCGCCAGCAGCCAAGATCAACCAGCGGGCTCCTACAATGAGCAGTTCTTC.